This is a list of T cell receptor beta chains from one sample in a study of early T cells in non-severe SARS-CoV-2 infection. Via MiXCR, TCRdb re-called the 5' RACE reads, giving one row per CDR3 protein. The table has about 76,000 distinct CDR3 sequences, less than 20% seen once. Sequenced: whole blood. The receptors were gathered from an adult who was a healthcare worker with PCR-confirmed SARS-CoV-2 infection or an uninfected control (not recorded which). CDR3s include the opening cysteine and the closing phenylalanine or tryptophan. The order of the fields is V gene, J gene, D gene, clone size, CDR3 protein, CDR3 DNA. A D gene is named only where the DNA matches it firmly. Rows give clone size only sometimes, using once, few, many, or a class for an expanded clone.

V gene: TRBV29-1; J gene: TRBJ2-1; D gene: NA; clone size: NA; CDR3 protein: CSVEWQRNNEQFF; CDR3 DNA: TGCAGCGTTGAGTGGCAGAGGAACAATGAGCAGTTCTTC
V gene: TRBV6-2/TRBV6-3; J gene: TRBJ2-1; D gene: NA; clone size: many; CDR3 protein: CASHQAGPYNEQFF; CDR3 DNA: TGTGCCAGTCACCAGGCGGGTCCCTACAATGAGCAGTTCTTC
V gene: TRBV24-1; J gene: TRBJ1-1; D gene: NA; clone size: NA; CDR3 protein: CATSDFGREEAFF; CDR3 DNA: TGTGCCACCAGTGATTTCGGCAGGGAAGAAGCTTTCTTT
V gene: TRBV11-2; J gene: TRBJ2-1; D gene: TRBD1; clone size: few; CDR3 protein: CASSLPGGANNEQFF; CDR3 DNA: TGTGCCAGCAGCTTACCAGGGGGAGCTAACAATGAGCAGTTCTTC
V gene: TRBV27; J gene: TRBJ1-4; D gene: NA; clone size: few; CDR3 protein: CASSLRSQEKLFF; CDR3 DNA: TGTGCCAGCAGTTTAAGGTCACAGGAAAAACTGTTTTTT
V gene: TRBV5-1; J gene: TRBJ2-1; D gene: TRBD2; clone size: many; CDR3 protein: CASSPGGVAGGPVQFF; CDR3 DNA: TGCGCCAGCAGCCCCGGAGGCGTAGCGGGAGGGCCGGTGCAGTTCTTC
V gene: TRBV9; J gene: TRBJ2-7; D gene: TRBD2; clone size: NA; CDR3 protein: CASSVETGGPYEQYF; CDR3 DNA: TGTGCCAGCAGCGTAGAAACGGGGGGGCCCTACGAGCAGTACTTC
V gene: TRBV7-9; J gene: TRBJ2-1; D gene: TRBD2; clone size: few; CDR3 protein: CASLAGYEQFF; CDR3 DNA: TGTGCCAGTCTAGCGGGTTATGAGCAGTTCTTC
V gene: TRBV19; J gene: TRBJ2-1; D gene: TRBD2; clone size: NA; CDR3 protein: CATKGGANEQFF; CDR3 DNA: TGTGCCACCAAGGGAGGGGCGAATGAGCAGTTCTTC
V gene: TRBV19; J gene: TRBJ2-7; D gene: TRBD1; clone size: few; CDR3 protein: CASSYRDRGSHEQYF; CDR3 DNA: TGTGCCAGTAGTTACCGGGACAGGGGCTCCCACGAGCAGTACTTC
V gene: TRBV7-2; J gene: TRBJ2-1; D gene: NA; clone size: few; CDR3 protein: CASSLPQLRNEQFF; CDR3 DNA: TGTGCCAGCAGCTTACCCCAGTTACGGAATGAGCAGTTCTTC
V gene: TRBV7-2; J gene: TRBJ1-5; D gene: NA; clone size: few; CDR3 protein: CASSLVVRASQPQHF; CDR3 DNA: TGTGCCAGCAGCTTAGTGGTCAGGGCTTCTCAGCCCCAGCATTTT
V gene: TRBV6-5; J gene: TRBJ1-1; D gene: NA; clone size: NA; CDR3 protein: CAIPGPAMNTEAFF; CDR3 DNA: TGTGCCATCCCCGGCCCTGCGATGAACACTGAAGCTTTCTTT
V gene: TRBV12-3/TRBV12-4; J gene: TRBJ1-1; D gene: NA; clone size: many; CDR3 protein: CASSTGLNTEAFF; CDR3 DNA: TGTGCCAGCAGCACAGGGTTGAACACTGAAGCTTTCTTT
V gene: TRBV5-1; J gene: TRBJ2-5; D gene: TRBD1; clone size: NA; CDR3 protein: CASSLGGQGVLETQYF; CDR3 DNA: TGCGCCAGCAGCCTCGGGGGACAGGGAGTTTTGGAGACCCAGTACTTC
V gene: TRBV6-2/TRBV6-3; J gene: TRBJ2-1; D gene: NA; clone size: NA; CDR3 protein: CASSYLGVGYNEQFF; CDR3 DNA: TGTGCCAGCAGTTATTTGGGGGTAGGCTACAATGAGCAGTTCTTC
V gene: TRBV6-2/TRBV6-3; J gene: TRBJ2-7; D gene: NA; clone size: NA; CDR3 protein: CASSYRAEQYF; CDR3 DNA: TGTGCCAGCAGTTACAGGGCCGAGCAGTACTTC
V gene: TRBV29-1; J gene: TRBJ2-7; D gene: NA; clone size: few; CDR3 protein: CSVEAGTDYKYEQYF; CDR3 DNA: TGCAGCGTTGAAGCGGGGACGGACTACAAGTACGAGCAGTACTTC
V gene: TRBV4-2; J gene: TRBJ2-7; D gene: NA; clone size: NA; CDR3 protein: CASSPSVVVGAGYEQYF; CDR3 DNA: TGTGCCAGCAGCCCCTCGGTAGTGGTGGGGGCGGGATACGAGCAGTACTTC
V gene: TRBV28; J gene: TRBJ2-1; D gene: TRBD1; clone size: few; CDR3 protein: CASSRDSRWQFF; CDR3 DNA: TGTGCCAGCAGCCGGGACAGCCGATGGCAGTTCTTC
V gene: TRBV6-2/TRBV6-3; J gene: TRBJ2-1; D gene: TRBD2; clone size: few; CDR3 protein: CASSNPAGVYYNEQFF; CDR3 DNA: TGTGCCAGCAGTAACCCAGCGGGAGTCTACTACAATGAGCAGTTCTTC
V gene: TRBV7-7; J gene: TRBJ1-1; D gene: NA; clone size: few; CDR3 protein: CASSPGTGTEAF; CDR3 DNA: TGTGCTAGCAGCCCGGGAACAGGGACTGAAGCTTTT
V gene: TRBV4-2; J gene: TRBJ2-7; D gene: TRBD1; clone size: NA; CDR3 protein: CASSLAGGQGRHEQYF; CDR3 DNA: TGTGCCAGCAGCCTAGCCGGGGGACAGGGGCGCCACGAGCAGTACTTC
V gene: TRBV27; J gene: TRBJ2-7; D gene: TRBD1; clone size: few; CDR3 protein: CASSQGQTYEQYF; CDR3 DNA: TGTGCCAGCAGCCAGGGACAGACCTACGAGCAGTACTTC
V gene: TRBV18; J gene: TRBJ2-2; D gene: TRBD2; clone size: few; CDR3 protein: CASSPLAGGTNTGELFF; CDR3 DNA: TGTGCCAGCTCACCTTTAGCGGGAGGTACGAACACCGGGGAGCTGTTTTTT
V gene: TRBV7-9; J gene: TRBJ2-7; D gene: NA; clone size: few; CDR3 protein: CASSSLTYEQYF; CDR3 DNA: TGTGCCAGCAGCTCCCTTACCTACGAGCAGTACTTC
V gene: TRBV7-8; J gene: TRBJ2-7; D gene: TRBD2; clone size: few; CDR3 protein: CASSRREGTYEQYF; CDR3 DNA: TGTGCCAGCAGCCGCAGGGAGGGGACCTACGAGCAGTACTTC
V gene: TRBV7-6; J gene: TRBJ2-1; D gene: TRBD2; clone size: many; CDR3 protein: CASSSGLAGGDEQFF; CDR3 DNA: TGTGCCAGCAGTTCCGGACTAGCGGGGGGGGATGAGCAGTTCTTC
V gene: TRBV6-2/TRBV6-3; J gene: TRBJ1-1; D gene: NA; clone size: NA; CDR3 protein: CASSLSAGTEAFF; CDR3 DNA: TGTGCCAGCAGCCTGTCCGCGGGCACTGAAGCTTTCTTT
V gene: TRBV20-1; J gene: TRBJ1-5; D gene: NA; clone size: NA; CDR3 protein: CSARGETDGQPQHF; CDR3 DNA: TGCAGTGCTAGAGGGGAGACAGACGGGCAGCCCCAGCATTTT
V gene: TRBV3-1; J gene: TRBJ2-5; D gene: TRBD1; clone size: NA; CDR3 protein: CASSQPGTVIKETQYF; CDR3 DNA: TGTGCCAGCAGCCAACCCGGGACAGTAATTAAAGAGACCCAGTACTTC
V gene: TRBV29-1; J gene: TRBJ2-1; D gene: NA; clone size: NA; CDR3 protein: CSVDAGDPEQFF; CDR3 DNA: TGCAGCGTTGACGCAGGGGACCCCGAGCAGTTCTTC
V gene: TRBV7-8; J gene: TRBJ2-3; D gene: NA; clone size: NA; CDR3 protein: CASSLVATSTDTQYF; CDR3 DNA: TGTGCCAGCAGCTTAGTAGCAACTAGCACAGATACGCAGTATTTT
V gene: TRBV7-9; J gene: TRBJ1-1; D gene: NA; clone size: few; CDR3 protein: CASSPRWEMGAFF; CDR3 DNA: TGTGCCAGCAGCCCCCGTTGGGAAATGGGAGCTTTCTTT
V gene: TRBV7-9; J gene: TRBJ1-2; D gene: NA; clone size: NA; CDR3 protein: CASSPPGGPGYTF; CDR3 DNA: TGTGCCAGCAGCCCCCCCGGGGGGCCTGGCTACACCTTC
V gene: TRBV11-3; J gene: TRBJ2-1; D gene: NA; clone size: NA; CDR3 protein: CASSFYSGNEQFF; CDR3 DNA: TGTGCCAGCAGCTTTTACTCAGGCAATGAGCAGTTCTTC
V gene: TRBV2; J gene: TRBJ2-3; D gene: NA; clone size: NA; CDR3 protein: CASSERSPGADTQYF; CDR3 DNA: TGTGCCAGCAGTGAGCGCTCGCCAGGGGCAGATACGCAGTATTTT
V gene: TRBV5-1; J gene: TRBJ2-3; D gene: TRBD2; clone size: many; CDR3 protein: CASRPGLLDTQYF; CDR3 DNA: TGCGCCAGCAGGCCGGGACTATTAGATACGCAGTATTTT
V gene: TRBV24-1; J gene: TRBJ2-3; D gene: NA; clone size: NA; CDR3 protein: CATSQSGLSDTQYF; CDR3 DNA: TGTGCCACCAGTCAATCGGGGTTATCAGATACGCAGTATTTT
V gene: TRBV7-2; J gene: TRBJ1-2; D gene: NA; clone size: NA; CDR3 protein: CASSFLFAF; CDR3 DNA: TGTGCCAGCAGCTTTCTCTTCGCCTTC
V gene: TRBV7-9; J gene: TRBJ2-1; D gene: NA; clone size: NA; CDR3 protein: CASSFRASYNEQFF; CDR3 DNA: TGTGCCAGCAGCTTCAGGGCCTCCTACAATGAGCAGTTCTTC
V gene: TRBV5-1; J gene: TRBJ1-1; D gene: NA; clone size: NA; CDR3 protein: CASSLTTGKNTEAFF; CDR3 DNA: TGCGCCAGCAGCTTGACGACGGGAAAGAACACTGAAGCTTTCTTT